This TCR beta chain emerged from a study of T cells expressing NK-cell markers. Study-wide background: The sequencing cohort of eight donors included seven HCMV-seropositive individuals and one seronegative individual.

Comments on this clonotype: Its antigen remains unknown.

The CDR3 runs 14 residues. Germline V gene sequence: CDR1 MNHNS, CDR2 SASEGT. Libraries used 5'RACE template switching adding universal primer site and UMIs. TCRdb processed the 5' RACE reads again and assigns one entry to each CDR3 protein, with no DNA. Reported are 300,000 or so distinct CDR3 sequences; the ten largest clones contain about 4.2%. General observations from the study: Several donors likewise had their CD3+CD56-NKG2C+ fraction led by these clonotypes. The share of CD8+ T cells held by dominant NKG2C+ clonotypes was 1.0-7.0% in several donors.

Sequencing was performed on blood T cells: a sorted CD56 or NKG2C T cell subset, CD4+ or CD8+ T cells, or bulk PBMC T cells (not recorded which). The origin of this receptor is a woman between 18 and 75 years old in good health. This chain joins TRBV6-1 and TRBJ1-1; there is no DNA to check the TCRdb D call of TRBD1. The CDR3 sequence is CASSRRQGNTEAFF.